This T cell receptor (beta chain) was profiled in a study of beta chain features in type 1 diabetes. Study-wide results and limits: Sampled from patients, naive, central memory and Treg TCRB repertoires appeared more similar than those sampled from healthy donors.

The investigators reverse transcribed all of the isolated RNA, so they sequenced expressed TCRB transcripts. Profiling relied on immunoSEQ multiplex PCR, and the TCRdb table lists in-frame clones only, not all of them. Among under 800,000 clones listed, 15% to 17% were seen once. This clone was seen a few times. The antigen is undetermined. V dropped 5 bases and J dropped 0 bases, with 13 bases sitting between them. The CDR3 spans 15 residues. Germline V CDR1 and CDR2: PRHDT, FYEKMQ (reference sequence). This receptor was taken from a man between 18 and 35 years old in good health. The rearrangement links TRBV13 to TRBJ1-2; D is unresolved. Source material: naive CD4+ T cells from blood. The DNA for the CDR3 is TGTGCCAGCAGCCCCATTTGGATTTCTAACTATGGCTACACCTTC. This sequence encodes CASSPIWISNYGYTF.